The rows below give T cell receptor beta chains drawn from one sample of a study of cytomegalovirus exposure and HLA in healthy donors. Some clones are missing from TCRdb's copy, which holds only in-frame ones; the method was immunoSEQ multiplex PCR. The sample shows about 130,000 clones, 74% of them seen only once. Source material: PBMCs. These receptors came from a man between 35 and 55 years old in good health and CMV-seropositive. Each CDR3 is given with its conserved first and last residue. A D gene is named only where the DNA matches it firmly. Clone size is stated in some rows and not others, as once, few, many or a class when expanded.

>TRBV9|NA|TRBJ2-3|NA
CASSVGTGSTDTQYF
TGTGCCAGCAGCGTAGGCACAGGGAGCACAGATACGCAGTATTTT
>TRBV18|NA|TRBJ2-5|NA
CASSQLIPGTGGSLETQYF
TGTGCCAGCTCACAACTTATCCCCGGGACTGGCGGAAGTCTGGAGACCCAGTACTTC
>TRBV18|TRBD1|TRBJ1-1|NA
CASSPLRGENTEAFF
TGTGCCAGCTCACCCCTCAGGGGGGAGAACACTGAAGCTTTCTTT
>TRBV5-6|TRBD1|TRBJ1-2|NA
CASSLQGLFGYTF
TGTGCCAGCAGCCTACAGGGGCTTTTCGGCTACACCTTC
>TRBV28|TRBD2|TRBJ2-4|NA
CASRVGGPKNIQYF
TGTGCCAGCAGGGTGGGAGGGCCCAAAAACATTCAGTACTTC
>TRBV27|NA|TRBJ2-1|NA
CASSLSGLSNEQFF
TGTGCCAGCAGTTTATCGGGCCTAAGCAATGAGCAGTTCTTC
>TRBV28|NA|TRBJ1-1|NA
CASTIWGQPTEAFF
TGTGCCAGCACCATCTGGGGGCAGCCCACTGAAGCTTTCTTT
>TRBV15|TRBD2|TRBJ2-5|NA
CATSRGSRGQYF
TGTGCCACCAGCAGAGGCTCGCGGGGGCAGTACTTC
>TRBV10-3|NA|TRBJ1-6|NA
CAISESADYNSPLHF
TGTGCCATCAGTGAGTCGGCAGACTATAATTCACCCCTCCACTTT
>TRBV29-1|NA|TRBJ2-7|NA
CSVETGVHYEQYF
TGCAGCGTTGAAACCGGGGTTCACTACGAGCAGTACTTC
>TRBV27|TRBD1|TRBJ2-7|NA
CASSLPSPGTGGSGEQYF
TGTGCCAGCAGTCTACCCTCCCCCGGGACAGGGGGTTCAGGCGAGCAGTACTTC
>TRBV6-1|TRBD2|TRBJ2-3|NA
CASRRLAGSTDTQYF
TGTGCCAGCAGACGACTAGCGGGGAGCACAGATACGCAGTATTTT
>TRBV11-3|NA|TRBJ2-3|NA
CASSLGGLTDTQYF
TGTGCCAGCAGCTTAGGGGGCCTGACAGATACGCAGTATTTT
>TRBV13|NA|TRBJ2-3|NA
CASSLDSLVGTDTQYF
TGTGCCAGCAGCTTAGATTCCCTAGTGGGTACAGATACGCAGTATTTT
>TRBV27|TRBD1|TRBJ1-2|once
CASSLSGQGFSNYGYTF
TGTGCCAGCAGTTTGTCGGGACAGGGGTTTTCCAACTATGGCTACACCTTC
>TRBV30|TRBD1|TRBJ1-2|NA
CAYQGQGSRGYTF
TGTGCCTACCAAGGACAGGGGTCTCGCGGCTACACCTTC
>TRBV6-4|TRBD2|TRBJ2-3|NA
CASSDGAGGATDTQYF
TGTGCCAGCAGTGACGGTGCGGGGGGTGCCACAGATACGCAGTATTTT
>TRBV5-1|NA|TRBJ1-4|NA
CASSLEGGTNEKLFF
TGCGCCAGCAGCTTGGAGGGAGGGACTAATGAAAAACTGTTTTTT
>TRBV19|NA|TRBJ1-3|NA
CASSLPWQGVGNTIYF
TGTGCCAGTAGTCTACCCTGGCAGGGCGTTGGAAACACCATATATTTT
>TRBV5-1|TRBD1|TRBJ1-4|once
CASSYDRGGEKLFF
TGCGCCAGCAGCTATGACAGGGGAGGGGAAAAACTGTTTTTT
>TRBV18|TRBD1|TRBJ2-4|NA
CASSPRTGGDIQYF
TGTGCCAGCTCACCCAGGACAGGGGGGGACATTCAGTACTTC
>TRBV15|TRBD1|TRBJ1-5|NA
CATSRDPARDREIYSNQPQHF
TGTGCCACCAGCAGAGACCCGGCGAGGGACAGGGAGATTTATAGCAATCAGCCCCAGCATTTT
>TRBV9|NA|TRBJ2-7|once
CASSVGGQDYEQYF
TGTGCCAGCAGCGTAGGGGGACAAGACTACGAGCAGTACTTC
>TRBV7-8|TRBD1|TRBJ1-1|NA
CASSLPGGTEAFF
TGTGCCAGCAGCTTACCAGGGGGCACTGAAGCTTTCTTT
>TRBV5-6|NA|TRBJ1-5|NA
CASSAVRESNQPQHF
TGTGCCAGCAGCGCGGTAAGGGAGTCCAATCAGCCCCAGCATTTT
>TRBV19|NA|TRBJ1-2|NA
CASAGRESYGYTF
TGTGCCAGCGCAGGACGGGAGAGCTATGGCTACACCTTC
>TRBV9|NA|TRBJ1-5|NA
CASSVGPTNQPQHF
TGTGCCAGCAGCGTAGGGCCCACCAATCAGCCCCAGCATTTT
>TRBV4-1|NA|TRBJ2-2|few
CASSQDRVAGELFF
TGCGCCAGCAGCCAAGATCGGGTAGCCGGGGAGCTGTTTTTT
>TRBV5-1|TRBD1|TRBJ2-1|NA
CASSRVPTGGTTYNEQFF
TGCGCCAGCAGCCGGGTCCCCACAGGGGGCACGACCTACAATGAGCAGTTCTTC
>TRBV11-2|TRBD2|TRBJ2-2|few
CASSFHGGGFTGELFF
TGTGCCAGCAGCTTTCACGGCGGGGGTTTTACCGGGGAGCTGTTTTTT
>TRBV5-6|NA|TRBJ2-2|NA
CASLQGTNTGELFF
TGTGCCAGCCTGCAGGGTACGAACACCGGGGAGCTGTTTTTT
>TRBV7-2|NA|TRBJ2-5|NA
CASSRDSIQETQYF
TGTGCCAGCAGCCGGGACTCCATCCAAGAGACCCAGTACTTC
>TRBV7-9|NA|TRBJ2-1|NA
CASSSNRGGWNEQFF
TGTGCCAGCAGCTCAAATAGGGGGGGCTGGAATGAGCAGTTCTTC
>TRBV7-9|TRBD1|TRBJ1-1|few
CASSLAQGATEAFF
TGTGCCAGCAGCTTAGCACAGGGGGCCACTGAAGCTTTCTTT
>TRBV28|TRBD1|TRBJ2-7|NA
CASTPWDRENYEQYF
TGTGCCAGCACCCCTTGGGACAGGGAGAACTACGAGCAGTACTTC
>TRBV28|TRBD1|TRBJ1-1|NA
CASRSRQGGMNTEAFF
TGTGCCAGCAGATCGAGACAGGGGGGGATGAACACTGAAGCTTTCTTT
>TRBV5-1|NA|TRBJ2-1|NA
CASSFRTANNEQFF
TGCGCCAGCAGCTTTCGGACAGCCAACAATGAGCAGTTCTTC
>TRBV7-9|TRBD2|TRBJ2-1|NA
CASSFAQSSGSVNEQFF
TGTGCCAGCAGCTTCGCCCAGTCTAGCGGGAGCGTCAATGAGCAGTTCTTC
>TRBV7-2|NA|TRBJ2-1|few
CASSLGLVGRNEQFF
TGTGCCAGCAGCTTAGGCCTAGTGGGGAGGAATGAGCAGTTCTTC
>TRBV5-8|NA|TRBJ1-5|NA
CASSLGTAPPGSNQPQHF
TGTGCCAGCAGCTTGGGGACAGCCCCGCCGGGAAGCAATCAGCCCCAGCATTTT
>TRBV7-2|TRBD1|TRBJ2-3|NA
CASSPSQGARGDTQYF
TGTGCCAGCAGCCCAAGTCAGGGGGCGCGAGGAGATACGCAGTATTTT
>TRBV5-4|NA|TRBJ2-3|NA
CASRRGGLVDTQYF
TGTGCCAGCAGAAGGGGCGGCTTAGTAGATACGCAGTATTTT
>TRBV20-1|NA|TRBJ1-2|once
CSPLGGYGYTF
TGCAGTCCGCTGGGGGGCTATGGCTACACCTTC
>TRBV10-3|TRBD1|TRBJ2-7|NA
CAITRTGLFYEQYF
TGTGCCATCACCCGGACAGGGCTTTTTTACGAGCAGTACTTC
>TRBV27|NA|TRBJ1-2|NA
CASSLRGSNGYTF
TGTGCCAGCAGCCTGAGGGGGTCAAATGGCTACACCTTC
>TRBV5-1|TRBD1|TRBJ2-2|once
CATTGGQSTGELFF
TGCGCCACTACAGGGGGGCAGTCCACCGGGGAGCTGTTTTTT